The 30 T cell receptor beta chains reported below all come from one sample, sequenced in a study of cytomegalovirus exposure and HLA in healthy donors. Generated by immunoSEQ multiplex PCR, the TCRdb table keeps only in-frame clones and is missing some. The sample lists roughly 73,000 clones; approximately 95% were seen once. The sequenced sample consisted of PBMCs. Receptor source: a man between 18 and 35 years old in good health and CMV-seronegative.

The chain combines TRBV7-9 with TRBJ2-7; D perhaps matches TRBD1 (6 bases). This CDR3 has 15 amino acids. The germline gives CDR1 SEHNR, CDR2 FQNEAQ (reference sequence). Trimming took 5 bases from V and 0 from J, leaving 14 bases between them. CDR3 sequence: CASSDPRDTSYEQYF. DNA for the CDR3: TGTGCCAGCAGCGACCCCCGGGACACCTCCTACGAGCAGTACTTC.

CDR3 protein: CASRDSNNNEQFF. The DNA for the CDR3 is TGTGCCAGTAGGGACTCAAACAACAATGAGCAGTTCTTC. The chain carries TRBV19 and TRBJ2-1; TRBD2 might be the D (5 bases). This CDR3 has 13 amino acids. Germline V gene data show CDR1 as LNHDA and CDR2 as SQIVND (reference sequence). V lost 6 bases and J lost 5, with 11 bases in between.

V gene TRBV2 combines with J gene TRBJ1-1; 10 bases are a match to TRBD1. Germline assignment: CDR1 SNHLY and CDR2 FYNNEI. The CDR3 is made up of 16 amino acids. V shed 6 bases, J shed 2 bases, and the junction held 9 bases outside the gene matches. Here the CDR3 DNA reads TGTGCCAGCAGACCGGACAGGGGGTCCCTTAACACTGAAGCTTTCTTT. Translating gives CASRPDRGSLNTEAFF.

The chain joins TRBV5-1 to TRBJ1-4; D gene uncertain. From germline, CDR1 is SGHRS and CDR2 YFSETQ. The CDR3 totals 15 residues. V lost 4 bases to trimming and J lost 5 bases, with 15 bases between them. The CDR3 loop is CASSSAGTSNEKLFF. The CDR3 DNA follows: TGCGCCAGCAGCAGCGCTGGCACTTCGAATGAAAAACTGTTTTTT.

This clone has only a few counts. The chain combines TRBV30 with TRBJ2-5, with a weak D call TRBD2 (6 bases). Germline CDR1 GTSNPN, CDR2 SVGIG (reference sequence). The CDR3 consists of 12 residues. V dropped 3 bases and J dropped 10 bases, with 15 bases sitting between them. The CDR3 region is CAWRGDSPDQYF. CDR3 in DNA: TGTGCCTGGAGAGGGGACTCCCCCGACCAGTACTTC.

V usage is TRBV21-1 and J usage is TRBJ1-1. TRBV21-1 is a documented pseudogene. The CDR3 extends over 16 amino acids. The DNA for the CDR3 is TGTGCCAGCAGCAAAGATGGGGAGGCGGAGAACACTGAAGCTTTCTTT. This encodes CASSKDGEAENTEAFF.

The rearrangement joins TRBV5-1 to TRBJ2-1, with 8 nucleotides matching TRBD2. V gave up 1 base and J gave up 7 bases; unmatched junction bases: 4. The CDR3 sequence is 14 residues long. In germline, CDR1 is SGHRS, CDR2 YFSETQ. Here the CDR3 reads CASSLTGTSNEQFF. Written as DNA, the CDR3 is TGCGCCAGCAGCTTGACCGGGACTAGTAATGAGCAGTTCTTC.

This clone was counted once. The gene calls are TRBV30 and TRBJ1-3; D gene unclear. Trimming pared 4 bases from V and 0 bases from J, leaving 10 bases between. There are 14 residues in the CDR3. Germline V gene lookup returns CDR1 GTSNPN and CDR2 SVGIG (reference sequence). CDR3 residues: CAWTPDFSGNTIYF. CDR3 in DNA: TGTGCCTGGACCCCGGACTTCTCTGGAAACACCATATATTTT.

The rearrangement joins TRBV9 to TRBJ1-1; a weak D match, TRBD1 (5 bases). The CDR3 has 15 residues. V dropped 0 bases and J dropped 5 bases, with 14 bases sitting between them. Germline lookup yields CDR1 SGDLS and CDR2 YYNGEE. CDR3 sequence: CASSVGGGSWTEAFF. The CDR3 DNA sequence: TGTGCCAGCAGCGTAGGGGGGGGGTCTTGGACTGAAGCTTTCTTT.

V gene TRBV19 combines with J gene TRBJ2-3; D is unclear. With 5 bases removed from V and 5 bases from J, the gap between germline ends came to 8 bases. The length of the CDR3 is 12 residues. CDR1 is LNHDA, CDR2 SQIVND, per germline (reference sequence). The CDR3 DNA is TGTGCCAGTAGTTCGTCCAGAGATACGCAGTATTTT. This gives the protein CASSSSRDTQYF.

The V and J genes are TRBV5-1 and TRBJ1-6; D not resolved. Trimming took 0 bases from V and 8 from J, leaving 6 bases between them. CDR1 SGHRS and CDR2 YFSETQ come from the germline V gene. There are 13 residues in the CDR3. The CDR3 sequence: CASSLDTYSPLHF. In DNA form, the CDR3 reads TGCGCCAGCAGCTTGGATACTTATTCACCCCTCCACTTT. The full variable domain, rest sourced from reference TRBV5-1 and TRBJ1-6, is KAGVTQTPRYLIKTRGQQVTLSCSPISGHRSVSWYQQTPGQGLQFLFEYFSETQRNKGNFPGRFSGRQFSNSRSEMNVSTLELGDSALYLCASSLDTYSPLHFGNGTRLTVT.

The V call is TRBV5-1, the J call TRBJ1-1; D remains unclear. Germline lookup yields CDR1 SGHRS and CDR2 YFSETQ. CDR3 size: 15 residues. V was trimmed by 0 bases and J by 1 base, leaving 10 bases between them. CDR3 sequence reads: CASSLEIRKNTEAFF. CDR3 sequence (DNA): TGCGCCAGCAGCTTGGAGATCAGAAAGAACACTGAAGCTTTCTTT. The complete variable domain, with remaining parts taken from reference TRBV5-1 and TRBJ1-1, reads KAGVTQTPRYLIKTRGQQVTLSCSPISGHRSVSWYQQTPGQGLQFLFEYFSETQRNKGNFPGRFSGRQFSNSRSEMNVSTLELGDSALYLCASSLEIRKNTEAFFGQGTRLTVV.

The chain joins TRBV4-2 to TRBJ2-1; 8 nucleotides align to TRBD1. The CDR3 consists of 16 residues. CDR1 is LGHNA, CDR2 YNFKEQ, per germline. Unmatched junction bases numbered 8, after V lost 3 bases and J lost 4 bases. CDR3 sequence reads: CASSQLGQGLYNEQFF. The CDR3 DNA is TGTGCCAGCAGCCAGCTTGGACAGGGTTTGTACAATGAGCAGTTCTTC.

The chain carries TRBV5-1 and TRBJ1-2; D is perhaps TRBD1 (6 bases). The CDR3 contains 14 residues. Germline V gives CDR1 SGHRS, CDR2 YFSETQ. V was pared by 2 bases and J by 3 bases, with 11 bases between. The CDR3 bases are TGCGCCAGCAGCTTATCTACAGGGCACTATGGCTACACCTTC. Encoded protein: CASSLSTGHYGYTF.

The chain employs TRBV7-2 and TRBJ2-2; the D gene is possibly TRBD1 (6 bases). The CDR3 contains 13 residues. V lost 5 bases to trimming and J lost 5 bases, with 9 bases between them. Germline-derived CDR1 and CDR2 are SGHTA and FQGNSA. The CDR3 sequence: CASSPGQTGELFF. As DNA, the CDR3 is TGTGCCAGCAGCCCTGGACAGACCGGGGAGCTGTTTTTT. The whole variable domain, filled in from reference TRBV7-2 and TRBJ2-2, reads GAGVSQSPSNKVTEKGKDVELRCDPISGHTALYWYRQSLGQGLEFLIYFQGNSAPDKSGLPSDRFSAERTGGSVSTLTIQRTQQEDSAVYLCASSPGQTGELFFGEGSRLTVL.

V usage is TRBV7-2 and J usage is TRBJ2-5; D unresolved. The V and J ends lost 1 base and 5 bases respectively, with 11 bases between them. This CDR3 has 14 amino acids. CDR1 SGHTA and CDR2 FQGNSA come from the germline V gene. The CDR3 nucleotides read TGTGCCAGCAGCTTAGGAGGCGGAGCGGAGACCCAGTACTTC. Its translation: CASSLGGGAETQYF.

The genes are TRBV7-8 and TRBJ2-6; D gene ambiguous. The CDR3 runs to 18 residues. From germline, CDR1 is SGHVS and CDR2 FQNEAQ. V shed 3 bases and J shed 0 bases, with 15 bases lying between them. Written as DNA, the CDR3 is TGTGCCAGCAGCTTTTCGAGCCTTCACTACTCTGGGGCCAACGTCCTGACTTTC. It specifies CASSFSSLHYSGANVLTF. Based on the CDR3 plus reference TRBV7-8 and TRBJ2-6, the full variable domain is GAGVSQSPRYKVAKRGQDVALRCDPISGHVSLFWYQQALGQGPEFLTYFQNEAQLDKSGLPSDRFFAERPEGSVSTLKIQRTQQEDSAVYLCASSFSSLHYSGANVLTFGAGSRLTVL.

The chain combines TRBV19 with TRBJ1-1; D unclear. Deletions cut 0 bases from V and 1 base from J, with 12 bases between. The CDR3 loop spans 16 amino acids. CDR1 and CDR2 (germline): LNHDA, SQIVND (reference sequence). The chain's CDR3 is CASSIDLEAKNTEAFF. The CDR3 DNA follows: TGTGCCAGTAGTATAGATCTCGAAGCGAAGAACACTGAAGCTTTCTTT.

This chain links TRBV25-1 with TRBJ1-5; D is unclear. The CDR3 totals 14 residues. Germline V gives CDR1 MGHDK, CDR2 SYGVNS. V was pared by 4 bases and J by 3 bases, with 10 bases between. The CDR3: CASSAGLLNQPQHF. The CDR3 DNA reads TGTGCCAGCAGTGCTGGACTCCTCAATCAGCCCCAGCATTTT.

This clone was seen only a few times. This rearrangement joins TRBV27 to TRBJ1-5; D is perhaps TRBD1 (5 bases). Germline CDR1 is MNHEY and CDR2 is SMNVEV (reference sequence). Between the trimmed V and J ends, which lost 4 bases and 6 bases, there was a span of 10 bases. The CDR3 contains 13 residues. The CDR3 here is CASSWETGQPQHF. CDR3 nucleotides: TGTGCCAGCAGTTGGGAAACAGGTCAGCCCCAGCATTTT.

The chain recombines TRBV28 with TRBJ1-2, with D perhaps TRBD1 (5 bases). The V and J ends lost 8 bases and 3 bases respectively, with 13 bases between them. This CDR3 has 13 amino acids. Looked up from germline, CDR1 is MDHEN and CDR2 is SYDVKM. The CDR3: CASEAGRDYGYTF. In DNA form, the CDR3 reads TGTGCCAGCGAAGCAGGGAGGGACTATGGCTACACCTTC.

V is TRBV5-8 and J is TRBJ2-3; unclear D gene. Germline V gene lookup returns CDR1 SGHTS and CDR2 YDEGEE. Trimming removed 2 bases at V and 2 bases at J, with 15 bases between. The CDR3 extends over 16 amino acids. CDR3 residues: CASSFADMANTDTQYF. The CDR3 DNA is TGTGCCAGCAGCTTCGCTGACATGGCCAACACAGATACGCAGTATTTT.

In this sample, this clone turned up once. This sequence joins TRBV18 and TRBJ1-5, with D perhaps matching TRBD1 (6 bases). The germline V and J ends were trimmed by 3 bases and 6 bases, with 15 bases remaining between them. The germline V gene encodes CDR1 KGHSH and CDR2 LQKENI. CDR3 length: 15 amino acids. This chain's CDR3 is CASSPGRGRVQPQHF. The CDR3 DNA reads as TGTGCCAGCTCACCGGGCAGGGGAAGAGTTCAGCCCCAGCATTTT.

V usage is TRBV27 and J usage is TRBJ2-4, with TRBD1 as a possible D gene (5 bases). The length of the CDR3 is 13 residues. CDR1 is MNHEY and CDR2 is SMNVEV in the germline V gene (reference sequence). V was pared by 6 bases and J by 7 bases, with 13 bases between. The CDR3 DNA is TGTGCCAGCAGCTCAGGGAATGGGAACATTCAGTACTTC. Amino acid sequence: CASSSGNGNIQYF.

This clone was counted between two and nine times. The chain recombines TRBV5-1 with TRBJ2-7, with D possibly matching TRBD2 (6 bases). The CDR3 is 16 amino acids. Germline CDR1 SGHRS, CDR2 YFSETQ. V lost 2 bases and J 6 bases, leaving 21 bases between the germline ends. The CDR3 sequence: CASSFASGRNEGEQYF. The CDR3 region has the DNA TGCGCCAGCAGCTTTGCATCGGGGAGGAATGAGGGCGAGCAGTACTTC.

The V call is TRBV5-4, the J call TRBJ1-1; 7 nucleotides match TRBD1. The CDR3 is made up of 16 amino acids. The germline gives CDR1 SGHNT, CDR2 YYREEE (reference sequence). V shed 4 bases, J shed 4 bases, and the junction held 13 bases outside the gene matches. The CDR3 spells CASSQTRGKAGTEAFF. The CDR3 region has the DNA TGTGCCAGCAGCCAGACCAGGGGGAAAGCGGGCACTGAAGCTTTCTTT.

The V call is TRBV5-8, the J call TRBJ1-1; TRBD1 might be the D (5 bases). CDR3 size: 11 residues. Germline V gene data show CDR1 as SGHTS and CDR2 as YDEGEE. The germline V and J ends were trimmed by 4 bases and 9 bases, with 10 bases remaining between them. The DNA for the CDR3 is TGTGCCAGCAGCCAGGGACTGCAAGCTTTCTTT. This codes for CASSQGLQAFF.

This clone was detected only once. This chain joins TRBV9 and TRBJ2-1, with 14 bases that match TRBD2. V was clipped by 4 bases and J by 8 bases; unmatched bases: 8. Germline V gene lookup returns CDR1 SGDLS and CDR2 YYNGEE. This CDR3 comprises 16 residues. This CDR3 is CASSPRLAGGPYEQFF. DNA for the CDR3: TGTGCCAGCAGCCCTAGACTAGCGGGGGGGCCCTATGAGCAGTTCTTC.

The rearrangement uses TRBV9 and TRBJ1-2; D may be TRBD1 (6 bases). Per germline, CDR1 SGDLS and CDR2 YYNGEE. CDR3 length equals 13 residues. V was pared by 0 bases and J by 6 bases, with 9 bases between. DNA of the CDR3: TGTGCCAGCAGCGTAGTAGGGGGTAATGGCTACACCTTC. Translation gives CASSVVGGNGYTF.

DNA for the CDR3: TGTGCCAGCAGCCATAGAGGGGCAGGGGAGGGCGGTGAGCAGTTCTTC. The encoded protein is CASSHRGAGEGGEQFF. This chain connects TRBV7-6 to TRBJ2-1; perhaps TRBD2 as D (7 bases). Per the germline V gene, CDR1 is SGHVS and CDR2 is FNYEAQ. This CDR3 spans 16 amino acids. Trimming took off 5 bases at V and 9 bases at J, with 23 bases between the two ends. The complete variable domain, with remaining parts taken from reference TRBV7-6 and TRBJ2-1, reads GAGVSQSPRYKVTKRGQDVALRCDPISGHVSLYWYRQALGQGPEFLTYFNYEAQQDKSGLPNDRFSAERPEGSISTLTIQRTEQRDSAMYRCASSHRGAGEGGEQFFGPGTRLTVL.